This TCR beta chain was captured in a study of T cells after yellow fever vaccination. Study background: The SMART-Seq v4 Ultra Low Input method served to prepare the low-cell-number fractions.

Trimming left V 4 bases short and J 2 bases short, with 12 bases between. The CDR3 is made up of 14 amino acids. Per germline, CDR1 DFQATT and CDR2 SNEGSKA (reference sequence). This clonotype occurred many times. TCRdb redid the calling of the 5' RACE reads with MiXCR, one entry per CDR3 protein. The sample lists about 150,000 distinct CDR3 sequences, under 8% occurring once. Sequenced here: CD4+ T cells sorted from PBMCs, sampled 10 days after the yellow fever booster vaccination. The V and J genes are TRBV20-1 and TRBJ1-5, with a tentative D call TRBD1 (5 bases). The clonotype originates from a man between 25 and 39 years old who received the YFV17D yellow fever vaccine. The CDR3 DNA reads TGCAGTGCTATTACGGGGCACGGCAATCAGCCCCAGCATTTT. This sequence encodes CSAITGHGNQPQHF.